This is a list of T cell receptor beta chains from one sample in a study of T cell changes during pregnancy in multiple sclerosis. Some clones are missing from TCRdb's copy, which holds only in-frame ones; the method was immunoSEQ multiplex PCR. The table shows about 110,000 clones, with around 93% occurring only once. The sample here was peripheral blood, taken in the third trimester of pregnancy. These receptor sequences come from a female donor in good health, enrolled as a control in a pregnancy study. The CDR3 runs from the conserved cysteine through the conserved F or W. The D gene is left open where the match is weak. A clone size is listed for some rows: how often the clone was seen (once, few, many), or a class if it is expanded.

>TRBV29-1|.|TRBJ1-3|TRBD1
CSVESQGSSGNTIYF
TGCAGCGTTGAGTCACAGGGGAGTTCTGGAAACACCATATATTTT
>TRBV12-5|.|TRBJ1-3|.
CASGLVVKSSGNTIYF
TGTGCTAGTGGTTTGGTTGTTAAGAGCTCTGGAAACACCATATATTTT
>TRBV7-2|.|TRBJ2-5|TRBD2
CASSSRSGGAETQYF
TGTGCCAGCAGCTCCCGTAGCGGGGGGGCTGAGACCCAGTACTTC
>TRBV11-3|.|TRBJ2-3|TRBD1
CASSLDREDTQYF
TGTGCCAGCAGCTTGGACAGGGAAGATACGCAGTATTTT
>TRBV10-1|.|TRBJ2-1|TRBD2
CASRRQVAGLAGGKSYNEQFF
TGCGCCAGCCGCCGACAGGTGGCCGGACTAGCGGGGGGAAAGTCCTACAATGAGCAGTTCTTC
>TRBV4-3|.|TRBJ1-3|TRBD1
CASSQDGTGVGNTIYF
TGCGCCAGCAGCCAAGACGGGACAGGGGTCGGAAACACCATATATTTT
>TRBV27|.|TRBJ1-2|.
CASSSRLQSYGYTF
TGTGCCAGCAGTTCCCGGTTACAGAGCTATGGCTACACCTTC
>TRBV5-6|.|TRBJ2-2|TRBD1
CASSSLQGYTGELFF
TGTGCCAGCAGCTCACTACAGGGGTACACCGGGGAGCTGTTTTTT
>TRBV7-9|.|TRBJ1-2|.
CASSLVEGYTF
TGTGCCAGCAGCTTAGTGGAGGGCTACACCTTC
>TRBV2|.|TRBJ2-2|TRBD1
CASSERQGSSTGELFF
TGTGCCAGCAGTGAAAGACAGGGGAGTAGCACCGGGGAGCTGTTTTTT
>TRBV18|.|TRBJ2-1|.
CASSPPGGGDEQFF
TGTGCCAGCTCACCTCCAGGTGGGGGCGATGAGCAGTTCTTC
>TRBV14|.|TRBJ2-1|.
CASSQDFGGGPRQFF
TGTGCCAGCAGCCAAGATTTCGGAGGTGGACCCCGGCAGTTCTTC
>TRBV27|.|TRBJ2-3|.
CASSFRGDNQPQYF
TGTGCCAGCAGTTTCAGGGGTGACAATCAGCCCCAGTATTTT
>TRBV19|.|TRBJ1-6|.
CASSSGLGTFNSPLHF
TGTGCCAGTAGCTCAGGGTTAGGAACCTTTAATTCACCCCTCCACTTT
>TRBV2|.|TRBJ1-1|.
CAPGVELTEAFF
TGTGCCCCGGGGGTTGAGTTGACTGAAGCTTTCTTT
>TRBV6-5|.|TRBJ1-1|.
CASRYTGNTEAFF
TGTGCCAGCAGGTACACAGGGAACACTGAAGCTTTCTTT
>TRBV14|.|TRBJ1-2|TRBD1
CASSPRNRGGYTF
TGTGCCAGCAGCCCACGGAACAGGGGTGGCTACACCTTC
>TRBV27|.|TRBJ2-7|TRBD1
CASSAQTGALREQYF
TGTGCCAGCAGTGCCCAGACAGGGGCGCTAAGGGAGCAGTACTTC
>TRBV10-3|.|TRBJ2-7|TRBD1
CAISDPNRKDRYYEQYF
TGTGCCATCAGTGACCCAAACCGTAAGGACAGGTACTACGAGCAGTACTTC
>TRBV5-4|.|TRBJ2-7|.
CASSFHLAIPKQQYF
TGTGCCAGCAGCTTCCATCTGGCCATACCAAAACAGCAGTACTTC
>TRBV5-4|.|TRBJ1-4|TRBD1
CASSFRDRGGSNEKLFF
TGTGCCAGCAGCTTCAGGGACAGGGGCGGGTCTAATGAAAAACTGTTTTTT
>TRBV6-1|.|TRBJ2-1|.
CASSGGAGLASEQFF
TGTGCCAGCAGTGGAGGGGCGGGGCTAGCGAGTGAGCAGTTCTTC
>TRBV4-2|.|TRBJ2-7|.
CASSQGWEVYEQYF
TGTGCCAGCAGCCAGGGGTGGGAGGTCTACGAGCAGTACTTC
>TRBV5-6|.|TRBJ1-4|TRBD1
CASSIDHRGEKLFF
TGTGCCAGCAGCATAGACCACAGGGGGGAAAAACTGTTTTTT
>TRBV7-9|.|TRBJ2-7|TRBD1
CASSSGQGLDYEQYF
TGTGCCAGCAGCTCTGGACAGGGTCTCGACTACGAGCAGTACTTC
>TRBV27|.|TRBJ2-6|.
CASSFGGPGANVLTF
TGTGCCAGCAGTTTCGGCGGGCCTGGGGCCAACGTCCTGACTTTC
>TRBV5-1|.|TRBJ2-3|TRBD2
CASSLDSGGAGDTQYF
TGCGCCAGCAGCTTGGACAGCGGGGGGGCCGGAGATACGCAGTATTTT
>TRBV4-3|.|TRBJ1-4|TRBD1
CASSYNQGDNEKLFF
TGCGCCAGCAGCTATAACCAGGGGGATAATGAAAAACTGTTTTTT
>TRBV6-5|.|TRBJ1-2|TRBD1
CASTSYGTGTGGYTF
TGTGCCAGCACCAGTTACGGGACAGGGACGGGAGGCTACACCTTC
>TRBV19|.|TRBJ1-1|TRBD1
CASSMAPGQITEAFF
TGTGCCAGTAGTATGGCACCGGGACAGATCACTGAAGCTTTCTTT
>TRBV7-3|.|TRBJ1-1|.
CASSGGSNTEAFF
TGTGCCAGCAGCGGGGGCTCAAACACTGAAGCTTTCTTT
>TRBV30|.|TRBJ1-5|.
CACTTGRNQPQHF
TGTGCCTGTACGACAGGCCGCAATCAGCCCCAGCATTTT
>TRBV4-3|.|TRBJ2-7|TRBD1
CASSQGIGTGYEQYF
TGCGCCAGCAGCCAAGGGATCGGGACAGGGTACGAGCAGTACTTC
>TRBV5-6|once|TRBJ1-4|.
CASSFGTYNEKLFF
TGTGCCAGCAGCTTTGGGACTTATAATGAAAAACTGTTTTTT
>TRBV7-9|.|TRBJ2-1|TRBD2
CASSLAGGTRHSYNEQFF
TGTGCCAGCAGCTTAGCCGGGGGGACTAGACACTCCTACAATGAGCAGTTCTTC
>TRBV5-1|.|TRBJ1-3|.
CASSLISRTDSGNTIYF
TGCGCCAGCAGCTTGATCTCGCGGACAGACTCTGGAAACACCATATATTTT
>TRBV5-4|.|TRBJ1-5|TRBD1
CASSLDGQGNQPQHF
TGTGCCAGCAGCTTGGATGGACAGGGGAACCAGCCCCAGCATTTT
>TRBV6-5|.|TRBJ1-1|TRBD1
CASSWDRGENTEAFF
TGTGCCAGCAGCTGGGACAGGGGAGAGAACACTGAAGCTTTCTTT
>TRBV9|.|TRBJ2-2|TRBD2
CASTLTSGNTGELFF
TGTGCCAGCACCTTGACTAGCGGGAACACCGGGGAGCTGTTTTTT
>TRBV7-2|.|TRBJ1-1|.
CASSSQPNTEAFF
TGTGCCAGCTCGTCACAGCCGAACACTGAAGCTTTCTTT